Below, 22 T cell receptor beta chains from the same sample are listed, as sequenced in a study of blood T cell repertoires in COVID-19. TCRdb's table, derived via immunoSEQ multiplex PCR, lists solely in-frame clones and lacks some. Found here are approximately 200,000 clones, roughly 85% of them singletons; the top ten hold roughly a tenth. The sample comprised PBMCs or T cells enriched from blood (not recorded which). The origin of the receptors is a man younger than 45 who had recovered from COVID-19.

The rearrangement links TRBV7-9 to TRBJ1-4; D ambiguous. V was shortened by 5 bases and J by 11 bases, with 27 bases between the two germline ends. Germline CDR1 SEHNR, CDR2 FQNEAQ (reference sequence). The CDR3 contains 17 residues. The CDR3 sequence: CASSPIYGPGGSPKLFF. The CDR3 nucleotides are TGTGCCAGCAGCCCGATTTATGGTCCCGGCGGGAGTCCTAAACTGTTTTTT.

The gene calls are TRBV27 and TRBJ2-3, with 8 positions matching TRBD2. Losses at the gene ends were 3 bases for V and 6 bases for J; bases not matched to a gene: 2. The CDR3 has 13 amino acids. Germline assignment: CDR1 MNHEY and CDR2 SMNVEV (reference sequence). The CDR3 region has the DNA TGTGCCAGCAGTTTCGGCGGGAGGGATACGCAGTATTTT. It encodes CASSFGGRDTQYF.

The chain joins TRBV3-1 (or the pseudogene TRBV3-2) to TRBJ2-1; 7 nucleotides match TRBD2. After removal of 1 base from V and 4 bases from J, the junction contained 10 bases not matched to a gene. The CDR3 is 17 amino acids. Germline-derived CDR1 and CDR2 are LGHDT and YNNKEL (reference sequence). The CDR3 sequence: CASSQGGGWYFYNEQFF. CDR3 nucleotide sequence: TGTGCCAGCAGCCAAGGGGGGGGGTGGTACTTTTACAATGAGCAGTTCTTC.

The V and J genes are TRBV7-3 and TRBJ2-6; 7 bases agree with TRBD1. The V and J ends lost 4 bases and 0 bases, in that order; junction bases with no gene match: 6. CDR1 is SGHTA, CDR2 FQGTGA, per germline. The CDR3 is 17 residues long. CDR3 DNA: TGTGCCAGCAGCTCCACAAGACAGGGCTCTGGGGCCAACGTCCTGACTTTC. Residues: CASSSTRQGSGANVLTF.

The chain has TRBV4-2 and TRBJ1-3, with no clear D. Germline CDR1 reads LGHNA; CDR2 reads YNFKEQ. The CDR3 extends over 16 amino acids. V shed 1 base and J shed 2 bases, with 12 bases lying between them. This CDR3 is CASSQAGSSPGNTIYF. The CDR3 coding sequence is TGTGCCAGCAGCCAAGCCGGGAGCTCTCCTGGAAACACCATATATTTT.

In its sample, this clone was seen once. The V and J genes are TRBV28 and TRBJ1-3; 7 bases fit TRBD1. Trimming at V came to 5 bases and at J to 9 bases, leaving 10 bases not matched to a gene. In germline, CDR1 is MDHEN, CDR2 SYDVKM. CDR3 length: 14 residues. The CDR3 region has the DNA TGTGCCAGCAGTACCGGGACAGCTGGAGGCACCATATATTTT. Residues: CASSTGTAGGTIYF.

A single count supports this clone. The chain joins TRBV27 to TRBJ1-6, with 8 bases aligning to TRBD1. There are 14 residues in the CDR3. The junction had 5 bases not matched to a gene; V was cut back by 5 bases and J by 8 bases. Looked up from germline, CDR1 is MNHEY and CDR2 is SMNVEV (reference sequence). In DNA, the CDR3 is TGTGCCAGCAGTATTTGGACAGGGCATTCACCCCTCCACTTT. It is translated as CASSIWTGHSPLHF.

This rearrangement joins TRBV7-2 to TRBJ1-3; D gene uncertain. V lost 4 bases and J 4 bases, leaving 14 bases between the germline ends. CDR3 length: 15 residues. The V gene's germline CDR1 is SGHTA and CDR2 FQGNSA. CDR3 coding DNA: TGTGCCAGCAGCTCGAGATTGGTATCGGGAAACACCATATATTTT. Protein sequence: CASSSRLVSGNTIYF.

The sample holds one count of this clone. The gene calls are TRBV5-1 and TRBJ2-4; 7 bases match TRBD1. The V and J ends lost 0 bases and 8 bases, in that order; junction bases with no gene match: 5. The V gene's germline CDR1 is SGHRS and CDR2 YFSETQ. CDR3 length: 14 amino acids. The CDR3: CASSLGQGKDIQYF. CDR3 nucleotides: TGCGCCAGCAGCTTGGGACAGGGTAAGGACATTCAGTACTTC. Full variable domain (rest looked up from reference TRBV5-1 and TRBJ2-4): KAGVTQTPRYLIKTRGQQVTLSCSPISGHRSVSWYQQTPGQGLQFLFEYFSETQRNKGNFPGRFSGRQFSNSRSEMNVSTLELGDSALYLCASSLGQGKDIQYFGAGTRLSVL.

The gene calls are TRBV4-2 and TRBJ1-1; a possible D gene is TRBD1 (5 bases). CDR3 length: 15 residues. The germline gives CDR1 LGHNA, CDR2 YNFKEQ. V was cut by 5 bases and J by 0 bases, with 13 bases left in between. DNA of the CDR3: TGTGCCAGCAGCTACTCCGGGACTGTGAACACTGAAGCTTTCTTT. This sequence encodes CASSYSGTVNTEAFF.

CDR3 sequence (DNA): TGTGCCAGCAGCTTGGCGGCAGGGGTCACTGAAGCTTTCTTT. This sequence encodes CASSLAAGVTEAFF. The rearrangement links TRBV5-5 to TRBJ1-1; a possible D gene is TRBD1 (6 bases). V lost 0 bases, J lost 4 bases, and 10 bases lay in between. The CDR3 extends over 14 amino acids. Germline CDR1 is SGHKS and CDR2 is YYEKEE (reference sequence). The variable domain in full, with the rest retrieved from reference TRBV5-5 and TRBJ1-1, is DAGVTQSPTHLIKTRGQQVTLRCSPISGHKSVSWYQQVLGQGPQFIFQYYEKEERGRGNFPDRFSARQFPNYSSELNVNALLLGDSALYLCASSLAAGVTEAFFGQGTRLTVV.

The CDR3 region is CSVLPGTGGSDTQYF. DNA for the CDR3: TGCAGCGTCCTACCGGGGACAGGGGGTTCAGATACGCAGTATTTT. The rearrangement joins TRBV29-1 to TRBJ2-3, with 11 bases matching TRBD1. With 6 bases clipped from V and 4 bases from J, the junction kept 9 bases outside the gene matches. The CDR3 sequence is 15 residues long. The germline gives CDR1 SQVTM, CDR2 ANQGSEA.

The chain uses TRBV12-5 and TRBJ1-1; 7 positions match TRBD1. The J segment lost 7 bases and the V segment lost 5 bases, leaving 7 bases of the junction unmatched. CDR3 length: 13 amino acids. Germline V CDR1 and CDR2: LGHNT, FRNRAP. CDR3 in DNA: TGTGCTAGTGGTCTAGGGGGCGAAAATGAAGCTTTCTTT. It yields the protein CASGLGGENEAFF.

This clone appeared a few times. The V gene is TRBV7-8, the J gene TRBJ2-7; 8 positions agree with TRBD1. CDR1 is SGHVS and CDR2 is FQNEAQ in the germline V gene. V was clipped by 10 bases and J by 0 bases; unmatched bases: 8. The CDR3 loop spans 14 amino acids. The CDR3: CATGRQGNSYEQYF. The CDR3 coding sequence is TGTGCCACCGGCAGACAGGGGAACTCCTACGAGCAGTACTTC.

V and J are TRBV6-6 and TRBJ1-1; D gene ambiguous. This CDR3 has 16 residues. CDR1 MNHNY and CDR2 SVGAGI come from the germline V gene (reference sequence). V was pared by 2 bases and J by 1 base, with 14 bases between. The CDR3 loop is CASSYPSMTPNTEAFF. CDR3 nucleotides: TGTGCCAGCAGTTACCCATCAATGACACCGAACACTGAAGCTTTCTTT.

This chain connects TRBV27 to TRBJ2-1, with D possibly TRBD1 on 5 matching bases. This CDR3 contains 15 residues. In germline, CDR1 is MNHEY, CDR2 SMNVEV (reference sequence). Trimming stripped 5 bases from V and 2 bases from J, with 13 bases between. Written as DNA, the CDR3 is TGTGCCAGCAGTCCTGGGGCAAAAGCCTACAATGAGCAGTTCTTC. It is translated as CASSPGAKAYNEQFF.

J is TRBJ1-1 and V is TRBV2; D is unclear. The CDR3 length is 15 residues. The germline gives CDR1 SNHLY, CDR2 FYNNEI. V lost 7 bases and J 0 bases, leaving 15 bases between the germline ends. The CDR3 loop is CASNQEYIMNTEAFF. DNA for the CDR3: TGTGCCAGCAATCAGGAATATATTATGAACACTGAAGCTTTCTTT.

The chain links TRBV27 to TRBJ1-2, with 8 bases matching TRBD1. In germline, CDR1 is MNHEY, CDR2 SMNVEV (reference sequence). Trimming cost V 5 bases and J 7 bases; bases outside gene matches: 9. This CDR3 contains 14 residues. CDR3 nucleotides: TGTGCCAGCAGTCCCTGGACAGGGATAGCTGGCTACACCTTC. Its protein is CASSPWTGIAGYTF.

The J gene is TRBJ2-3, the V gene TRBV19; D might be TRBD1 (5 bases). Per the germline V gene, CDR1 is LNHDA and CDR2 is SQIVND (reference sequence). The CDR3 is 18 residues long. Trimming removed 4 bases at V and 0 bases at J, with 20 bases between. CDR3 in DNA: TGTGCCAGTAGTACACCCGCGACAGCAATCAGAAGCACAGATACGCAGTATTTT. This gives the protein CASSTPATAIRSTDTQYF.

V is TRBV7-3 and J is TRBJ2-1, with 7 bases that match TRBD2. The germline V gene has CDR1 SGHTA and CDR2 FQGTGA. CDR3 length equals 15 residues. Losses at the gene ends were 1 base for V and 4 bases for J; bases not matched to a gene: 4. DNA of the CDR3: TGTGCCAGCAGCTTAAGCGGGGGTGTTTACAATGAGCAGTTCTTC. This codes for CASSLSGGVYNEQFF.

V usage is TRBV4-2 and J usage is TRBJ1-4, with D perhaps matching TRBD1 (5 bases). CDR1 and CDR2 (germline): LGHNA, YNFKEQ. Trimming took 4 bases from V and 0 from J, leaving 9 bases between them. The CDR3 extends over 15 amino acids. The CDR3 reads CASSLRQTTNEKLFF. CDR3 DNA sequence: TGTGCCAGCAGCCTTCGACAGACAACTAATGAAAAACTGTTTTTT.

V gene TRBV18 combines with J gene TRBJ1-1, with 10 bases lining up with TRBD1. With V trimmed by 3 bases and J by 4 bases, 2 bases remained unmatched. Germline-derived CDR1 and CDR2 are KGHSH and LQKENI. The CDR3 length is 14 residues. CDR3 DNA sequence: TGTGCCAGCTCACCTTGGGACAGGGGCACTGAAGCTTTCTTT. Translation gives CASSPWDRGTEAFF.